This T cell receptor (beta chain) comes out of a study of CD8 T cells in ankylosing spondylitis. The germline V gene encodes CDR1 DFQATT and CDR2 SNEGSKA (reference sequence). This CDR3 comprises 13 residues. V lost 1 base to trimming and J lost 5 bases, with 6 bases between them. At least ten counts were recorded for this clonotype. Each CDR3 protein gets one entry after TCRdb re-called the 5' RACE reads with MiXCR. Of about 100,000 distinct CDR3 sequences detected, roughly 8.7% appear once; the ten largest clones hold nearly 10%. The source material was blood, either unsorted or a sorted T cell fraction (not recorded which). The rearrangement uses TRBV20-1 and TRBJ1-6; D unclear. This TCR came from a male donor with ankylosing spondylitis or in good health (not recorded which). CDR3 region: CSARGRNNSPLHF. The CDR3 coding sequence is TGCAGTGCTAGAGGGCGAAATAATTCACCCCTCCACTTT.